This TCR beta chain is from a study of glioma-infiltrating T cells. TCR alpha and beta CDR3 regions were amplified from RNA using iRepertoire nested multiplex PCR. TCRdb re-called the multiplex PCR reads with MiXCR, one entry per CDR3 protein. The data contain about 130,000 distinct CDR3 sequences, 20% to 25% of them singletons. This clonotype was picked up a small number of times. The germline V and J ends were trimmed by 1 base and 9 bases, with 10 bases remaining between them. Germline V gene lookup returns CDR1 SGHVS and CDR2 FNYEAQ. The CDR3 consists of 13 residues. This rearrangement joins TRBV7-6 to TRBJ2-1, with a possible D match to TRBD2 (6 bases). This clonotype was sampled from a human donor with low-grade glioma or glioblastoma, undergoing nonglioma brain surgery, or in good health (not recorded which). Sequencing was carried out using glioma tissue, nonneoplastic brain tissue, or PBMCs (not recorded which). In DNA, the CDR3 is TGTGCCAGCAGCTTAGGCCTAGCGAGTGAGCAGTTCTTC. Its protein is CASSLGLASEQFF.